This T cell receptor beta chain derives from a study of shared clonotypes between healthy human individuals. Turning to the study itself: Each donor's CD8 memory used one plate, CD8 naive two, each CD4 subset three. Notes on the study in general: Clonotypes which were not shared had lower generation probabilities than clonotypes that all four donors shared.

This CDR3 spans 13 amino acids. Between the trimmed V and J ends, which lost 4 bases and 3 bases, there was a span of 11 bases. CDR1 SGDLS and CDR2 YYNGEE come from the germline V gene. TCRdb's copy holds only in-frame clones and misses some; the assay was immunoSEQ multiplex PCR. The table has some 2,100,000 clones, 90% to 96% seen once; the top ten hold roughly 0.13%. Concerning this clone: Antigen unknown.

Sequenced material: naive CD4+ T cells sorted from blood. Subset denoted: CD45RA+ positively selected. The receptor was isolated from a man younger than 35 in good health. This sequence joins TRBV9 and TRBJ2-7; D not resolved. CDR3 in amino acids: CASSPGPHYEQYF. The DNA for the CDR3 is TGTGCCAGCAGCCCTGGACCTCACTACGAGCAGTACTTC.